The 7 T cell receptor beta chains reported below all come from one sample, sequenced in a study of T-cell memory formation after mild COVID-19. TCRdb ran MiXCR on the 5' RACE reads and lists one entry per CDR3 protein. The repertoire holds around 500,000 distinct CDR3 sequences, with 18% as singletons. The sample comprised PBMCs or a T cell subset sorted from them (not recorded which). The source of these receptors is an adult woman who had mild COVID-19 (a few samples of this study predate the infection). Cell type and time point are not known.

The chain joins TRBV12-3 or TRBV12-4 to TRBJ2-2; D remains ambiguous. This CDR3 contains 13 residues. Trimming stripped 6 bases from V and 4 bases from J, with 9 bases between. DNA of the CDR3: TGTGCCAGCAGCTACGGATCCACCGGGGAGCTGTTTTTT. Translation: CASSYGSTGELFF.

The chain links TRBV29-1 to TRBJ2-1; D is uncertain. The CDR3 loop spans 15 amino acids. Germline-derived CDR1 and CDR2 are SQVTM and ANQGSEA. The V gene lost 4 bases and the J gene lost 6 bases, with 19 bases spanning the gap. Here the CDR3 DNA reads TGCAGCGTTGTCTCGACAAGGGTTCTGAGCAATGAGCAGTTCTTC. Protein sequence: CSVVSTRVLSNEQFF.

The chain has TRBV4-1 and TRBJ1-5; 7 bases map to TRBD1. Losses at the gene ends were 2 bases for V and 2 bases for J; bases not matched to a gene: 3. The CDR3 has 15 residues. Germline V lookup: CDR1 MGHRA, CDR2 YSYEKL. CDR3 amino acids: CASSQRQGGNQPQHF. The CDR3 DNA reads TGCGCCAGCAGCCAACGACAGGGAGGCAATCAGCCCCAGCATTTT.

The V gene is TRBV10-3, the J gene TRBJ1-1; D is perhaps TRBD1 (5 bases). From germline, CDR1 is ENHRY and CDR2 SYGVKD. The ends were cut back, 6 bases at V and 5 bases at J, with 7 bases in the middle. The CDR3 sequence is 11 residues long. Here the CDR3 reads CAIRGDTEAFF. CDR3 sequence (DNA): TGTGCCATCAGAGGGGATACTGAAGCTTTCTTT.

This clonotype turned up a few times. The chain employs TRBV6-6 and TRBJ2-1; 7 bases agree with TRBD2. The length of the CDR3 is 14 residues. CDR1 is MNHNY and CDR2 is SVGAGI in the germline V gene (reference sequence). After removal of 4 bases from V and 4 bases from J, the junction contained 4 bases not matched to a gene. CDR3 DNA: TGTGCCAGCAGTTGGAGGGAGGGTTACAATGAGCAGTTCTTC. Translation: CASSWREGYNEQFF.

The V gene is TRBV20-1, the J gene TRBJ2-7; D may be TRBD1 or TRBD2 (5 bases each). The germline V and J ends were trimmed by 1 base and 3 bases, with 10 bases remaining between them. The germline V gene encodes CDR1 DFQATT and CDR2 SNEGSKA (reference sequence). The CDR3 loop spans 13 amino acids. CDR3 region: CSARGDRLYEQYF. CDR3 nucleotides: TGCAGTGCTAGAGGGGACCGCCTCTACGAGCAGTACTTC.

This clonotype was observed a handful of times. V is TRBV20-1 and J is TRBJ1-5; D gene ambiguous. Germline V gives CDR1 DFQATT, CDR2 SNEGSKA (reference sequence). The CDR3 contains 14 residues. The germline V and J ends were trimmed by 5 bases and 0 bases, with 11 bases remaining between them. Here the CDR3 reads CSAPSTSSNQPQHF. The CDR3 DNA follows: TGCAGTGCTCCTTCGACGTCTAGCAATCAGCCCCAGCATTTT.